A selection of T cell receptor beta chains follows, all from one sample in a study of CD8 T cells in ankylosing spondylitis. In TCRdb, the 5' RACE reads were re-called with MiXCR into one record per CDR3 protein. The table includes about 360,000 distinct CDR3 sequences, 20% to 25% detected once. Material: blood, either unsorted or a sorted T cell fraction (not recorded which). Receptor source: a male donor with ankylosing spondylitis or in good health (not recorded which). The CDR3 runs from the conserved cysteine through the conserved F or W. A D gene is named only where the DNA matches it firmly. A clone size is listed for some rows: how often the clone was seen (once, few, many), or a class if it is expanded.

abundance: few
d_gene: TRBD1
v_gene: TRBV6-1
j_gene: TRBJ2-1
CDR3nt: TGTGCCAGCAGAAGGGACAGGGGGCCGAGGGATGAGCAGTTCTTC
CDR3aa: CASRRDRGPRDEQFF

abundance: few
d_gene: TRBD1
v_gene: TRBV7-6
j_gene: TRBJ2-7
CDR3nt: TGTGCCAGCACAAGCCTGAGTGGGACAGGGATCGTCGAGCAGTACTTC
CDR3aa: CASTSLSGTGIVEQYF

abundance: many
d_gene: .
v_gene: TRBV20-1
j_gene: TRBJ1-1
CDR3nt: TGCAGTGCTGAGGGGCAGTACAGGATGAACACTGAAGCTTTCTTT
CDR3aa: CSAEGQYRMNTEAFF

abundance: .
d_gene: TRBD1
v_gene: TRBV12-3/TRBV12-4
j_gene: TRBJ2-7
CDR3nt: TGTGCCAGCAGTCGGGACAGGGGAAACTACGAGCAGTACTTC
CDR3aa: CASSRDRGNYEQYF

abundance: few
d_gene: TRBD1
v_gene: TRBV4-2
j_gene: TRBJ2-7
CDR3nt: TGTGCCAGCAGCATCCCCCGTGGACAGGGGGCCGTGTTATCCTACGAGCAGTACTTC
CDR3aa: CASSIPRGQGAVLSYEQYF

abundance: .
d_gene: .
v_gene: TRBV9
j_gene: TRBJ2-1
CDR3nt: TGTGCCAGCAGCGTAGTGGGGGCGCAAGATGAGCAGTTCTTC
CDR3aa: CASSVVGAQDEQFF

abundance: .
d_gene: TRBD2
v_gene: TRBV4-2
j_gene: TRBJ2-7
CDR3nt: TGTGCCAGCAGCCATTTAAGCGGGGGGGAATACGAGCAGTACTTC
CDR3aa: CASSHLSGGEYEQYF

abundance: .
d_gene: TRBD2
v_gene: TRBV27
j_gene: TRBJ2-4
CDR3nt: TGTGCCAGCAGACCCACTAGCGGTCGGGCCAAAAACATTCAGTACTTC
CDR3aa: CASRPTSGRAKNIQYF

abundance: few
d_gene: .
v_gene: TRBV7-9
j_gene: TRBJ2-7
CDR3nt: TGTGCCAGCAGCTTTACAGGGTCGGGGGCCTACGAGCAGTACTTC
CDR3aa: CASSFTGSGAYEQYF

abundance: few
d_gene: TRBD1
v_gene: TRBV12-3/TRBV12-4
j_gene: TRBJ2-5
CDR3nt: TGTGCCAGCAGCACCCTCCTGGGACAGGGTTACCAGTACTTC
CDR3aa: CASSTLLGQGYQYF

abundance: few
d_gene: TRBD1
v_gene: TRBV29-1
j_gene: TRBJ2-6
CDR3nt: TGCAGCGTTGAAGGGGATTGGACAGGGCGAGGCTCTGGGGCCAACGTCCTGACTTTC
CDR3aa: CSVEGDWTGRGSGANVLTF

abundance: .
d_gene: TRBD2
v_gene: TRBV5-4
j_gene: TRBJ2-3
CDR3nt: TGTGCCAGCAGCGAAACAGCGGGGGGGTTAGATACGCAGTATTTT
CDR3aa: CASSETAGGLDTQYF

abundance: many
d_gene: TRBD2
v_gene: TRBV12-3/TRBV12-4
j_gene: TRBJ2-1
CDR3nt: TGTGCCAGCACCTCGACTAGCGGGGGGGAGGATGAGCAGTTCTTC
CDR3aa: CASTSTSGGEDEQFF

abundance: .
d_gene: .
v_gene: TRBV10-2
j_gene: TRBJ2-7
CDR3nt: TGCGCCAGCAGTGACCGGTTTTTGCGGGGGCCCACCTACGAGCAGTACTTC
CDR3aa: CASSDRFLRGPTYEQYF

abundance: .
d_gene: .
v_gene: TRBV5-1
j_gene: TRBJ2-2
CDR3nt: TGCGCCAGCAGCTTGTTCGGCCCGTCGAACACCGGGGAGCTGTTTTTT
CDR3aa: CASSLFGPSNTGELFF

abundance: .
d_gene: TRBD1
v_gene: TRBV20-1
j_gene: TRBJ2-7
CDR3nt: TGCAGTGCTAGAGATGTTCACGGGACAGGAATCTACGAGCAGTACTTC
CDR3aa: CSARDVHGTGIYEQYF

abundance: .
d_gene: TRBD1
v_gene: TRBV7-8
j_gene: TRBJ2-1
CDR3nt: TGTGCCAGCAGCGCGGACAGGGGGAATGAGCAGTTCTTC
CDR3aa: CASSADRGNEQFF

abundance: .
d_gene: TRBD1
v_gene: TRBV7-8
j_gene: TRBJ1-1
CDR3nt: TGTGCCAGCAGCGCTGGGGACAGGAACACTGAAGCTTTCTTT
CDR3aa: CASSAGDRNTEAFF

abundance: .
d_gene: .
v_gene: TRBV15
j_gene: TRBJ2-3
CDR3nt: TGTGCCACCAGCCTAGGGGGGTTCACAGATACGCAGTATTTT
CDR3aa: CATSLGGFTDTQYF

abundance: .
d_gene: .
v_gene: TRBV28
j_gene: TRBJ2-1
CDR3nt: TGTGCCAGCAGTTTAGAACAGAGCTCCTACAATGAGCAGTTCTTC
CDR3aa: CASSLEQSSYNEQFF

abundance: .
d_gene: .
v_gene: TRBV9
j_gene: TRBJ2-1
CDR3nt: TGTGCCAGCAGCGAGTCCCCGGGACCCCGGGGGCACAGGTACTCTGAGGATGAGCAGTTCTTC
CDR3aa: CASSESPGPRGHRYSEDEQFF

abundance: .
d_gene: .
v_gene: TRBV28
j_gene: TRBJ2-5
CDR3nt: TGTGCCAGCAGTTTGGCGCGGGGATGGGAACAAGAGACCCAGTACTTC
CDR3aa: CASSLARGWEQETQYF

abundance: .
d_gene: TRBD2
v_gene: TRBV2
j_gene: TRBJ2-3
CDR3nt: TGTGCCAGCAGTGAAGGGCTAGCGGGCTGGAGATATACGCAGTATTTT
CDR3aa: CASSEGLAGWRYTQYF

abundance: few
d_gene: .
v_gene: TRBV20-1
j_gene: TRBJ2-1
CDR3nt: TGCAGTGCTAGAGTGGACGAGGTTGAGCAGTTCTTC
CDR3aa: CSARVDEVEQFF

abundance: few
d_gene: .
v_gene: TRBV29-1
j_gene: TRBJ1-1
CDR3nt: TGCAGCGGAAAGGGGGTGAACACTGAAGCTTTCTTT
CDR3aa: CSGKGVNTEAFF

abundance: few
d_gene: .
v_gene: TRBV12-3/TRBV12-4
j_gene: TRBJ1-2
CDR3nt: TGTGCCAGCAGTTTCCCACGAACTGGCTACACCTTC
CDR3aa: CASSFPRTGYTF

abundance: few
d_gene: .
v_gene: TRBV27
j_gene: TRBJ2-7
CDR3nt: TGTGCCAGCAGTTCCATCCCGGGGTCCTACGAGCAGTACTTC
CDR3aa: CASSSIPGSYEQYF

abundance: .
d_gene: .
v_gene: TRBV29-1
j_gene: TRBJ2-1
CDR3nt: TGCAGCGTTGGAGTTAGCAGGGGAGCCTACAATGAGCAGTTCTTC
CDR3aa: CSVGVSRGAYNEQFF

abundance: .
d_gene: .
v_gene: TRBV28
j_gene: TRBJ2-1
CDR3nt: TGTGCCAGTAGGGCAGGGGCGCCCTACAATGAGCAGTTCTTC
CDR3aa: CASRAGAPYNEQFF

abundance: .
d_gene: .
v_gene: TRBV30
j_gene: TRBJ2-3
CDR3nt: TGTGCCTGGAGTGAAGGGGCGTTTTTCCCAGATACGCAGTATTTT
CDR3aa: CAWSEGAFFPDTQYF

abundance: many
d_gene: .
v_gene: TRBV27
j_gene: TRBJ2-3
CDR3nt: TGTGCCAGCAGTTTAATGGGGGCGTCGACAGATACGCAGTATTTT
CDR3aa: CASSLMGASTDTQYF

abundance: few
d_gene: TRBD1
v_gene: TRBV29-1
j_gene: TRBJ2-7
CDR3nt: TGCAGCGTTACAGGGGGACCCTACGAGCAGTACTTC
CDR3aa: CSVTGGPYEQYF

abundance: few
d_gene: .
v_gene: TRBV9
j_gene: TRBJ1-6
CDR3nt: TGTGCCAGCCAGGGAGGGGGGTCACCCCTCCACTTT
CDR3aa: CASQGGGSPLHF

abundance: many
d_gene: .
v_gene: TRBV27
j_gene: TRBJ2-3
CDR3nt: TGTGCCAGCAGTTTACTCGGGGATACGCAGTATTTT
CDR3aa: CASSLLGDTQYF

abundance: .
d_gene: .
v_gene: TRBV11-2
j_gene: TRBJ1-1
CDR3nt: TGTGCCAGCAGCTTAGTTGGTGGCAGGGCGGACACTGAAGCTTTCTTT
CDR3aa: CASSLVGGRADTEAFF

abundance: few
d_gene: TRBD1
v_gene: TRBV15
j_gene: TRBJ2-5
CDR3nt: TGTGCCACCAGCGATGGGACAGAAGAGACCCAGTACTTC
CDR3aa: CATSDGTEETQYF

abundance: .
d_gene: .
v_gene: TRBV28
j_gene: TRBJ2-5
CDR3nt: TGTGCCAGCGTGAATGGGGAGACCCAGTACTTC
CDR3aa: CASVNGETQYF

abundance: .
d_gene: TRBD1
v_gene: TRBV10-3
j_gene: TRBJ2-6
CDR3nt: TGTGCCATCAGTGATATGGCCAGGGGGCGCTTTGGGGCCAACGTCCTGACTTTC
CDR3aa: CAISDMARGRFGANVLTF

abundance: .
d_gene: .
v_gene: TRBV12-3/TRBV12-4
j_gene: TRBJ2-5
CDR3nt: TGTGCCAGCAGCTTAAGGGGTGAGGGGGAGGGAGAGACCCAGTACTTC
CDR3aa: CASSLRGEGEGETQYF

abundance: many
d_gene: TRBD1
v_gene: TRBV12-3/TRBV12-4
j_gene: TRBJ2-1
CDR3nt: TGTGCCAGCAGTCCCGCGCCGGGACAGGTTTACAATGAGCAGTTCTTC
CDR3aa: CASSPAPGQVYNEQFF

abundance: .
d_gene: TRBD2
v_gene: TRBV4-1
j_gene: TRBJ2-3
CDR3nt: TGCGCCAGCAGCCCCCGGACTAGCGGAGATACGCAGTATTTT
CDR3aa: CASSPRTSGDTQYF

abundance: .
d_gene: TRBD1
v_gene: TRBV7-9
j_gene: TRBJ2-5
CDR3nt: TGTGCCAGCAGCCGACCGCAGGGGGAAGAGACCCAGTACTTC
CDR3aa: CASSRPQGEETQYF

abundance: few
d_gene: .
v_gene: TRBV7-9
j_gene: TRBJ1-2
CDR3nt: TGTGCCAGCAGCTTAGGGACTCCCTATGGCTACACCTTC
CDR3aa: CASSLGTPYGYTF

abundance: once
d_gene: TRBD1
v_gene: TRBV9
j_gene: TRBJ2-7
CDR3nt: TGTGCCAGCAGCGGGGACAGGGACTACGAGCAGTACTTC
CDR3aa: CASSGDRDYEQYF

abundance: few
d_gene: TRBD2
v_gene: TRBV4-2
j_gene: TRBJ2-1
CDR3nt: TGTGCCAGCAGCCAAGCGGGGGGGACCTACAATGAGCAGTTCTTC
CDR3aa: CASSQAGGTYNEQFF

abundance: .
d_gene: .
v_gene: TRBV11-2
j_gene: TRBJ1-2
CDR3nt: TGTGCCAGCAGCTTTGGCAGCTGGGGATATGGCTACACCTTC
CDR3aa: CASSFGSWGYGYTF

abundance: few
d_gene: .
v_gene: TRBV12-3/TRBV12-4
j_gene: TRBJ2-1
CDR3nt: TGTGCCAGCAGTTTGCTCTCGGGCAACAATGAGCAGTTCTTC
CDR3aa: CASSLLSGNNEQFF

abundance: many
d_gene: .
v_gene: TRBV4-1
j_gene: TRBJ2-1
CDR3nt: TGCGCCAGCAGCCAACGAGCCCTCGGCGGCAATGAGCAGTTCTTC
CDR3aa: CASSQRALGGNEQFF

abundance: .
d_gene: TRBD1
v_gene: TRBV10-3
j_gene: TRBJ1-2
CDR3nt: TGTGCCATCAGTGAGTCGACAGGGGTCGGTGGCTACACCTTC
CDR3aa: CAISESTGVGGYTF

abundance: .
d_gene: TRBD1
v_gene: TRBV29-1
j_gene: TRBJ2-7
CDR3nt: TGCAGCGTGAGGGACAGGGGTACCTACGAGCAGTACTTC
CDR3aa: CSVRDRGTYEQYF

abundance: few
d_gene: .
v_gene: TRBV27
j_gene: TRBJ2-7
CDR3nt: TGTGCCAGCAGTGGGGATCTCTCCTACGAGCAGTACTTC
CDR3aa: CASSGDLSYEQYF